The entry that follows covers one TCR beta chain sequence. Its specificity is not known. This sample stems from a study of cytomegalovirus exposure and HLA in healthy donors. Turning to the study itself: Later analysis reported that the 130 or so validation repertoires shared the platform of the approximately 690 first-cohort repertoires. The study, taken as a whole, reports: The classifier reportedly diagnosed cytomegalovirus status with high specificity and sensitivity. There were a few CMV-associated chains whose specificity for CMV antigens was confirmed in vitro.

Germline lookup yields CDR1 MRHNA and CDR2 SNTAGT. V was cut by 6 bases and J by 1 base, with 12 bases left in between. The CDR3 sequence is 14 residues long. Sequencing was performed with immunoSEQ multiplex PCR; in TCRdb, only in-frame clones are kept and a portion is missing. The table shows some 140,000 clones, with almost 85% occurring only once. The clonotype comes from a woman aged 25 to 39 in good health and CMV-seronegative. J is TRBJ1-1 and V is TRBV6-4; possibly TRBD1 for D (5 bases). Material: PBMCs. CDR3 nucleotide sequence: TGTGCCAGCAGAGATTCGGACAAGAACACTGAAGCTTTCTTT. Translating it yields CASRDSDKNTEAFF.